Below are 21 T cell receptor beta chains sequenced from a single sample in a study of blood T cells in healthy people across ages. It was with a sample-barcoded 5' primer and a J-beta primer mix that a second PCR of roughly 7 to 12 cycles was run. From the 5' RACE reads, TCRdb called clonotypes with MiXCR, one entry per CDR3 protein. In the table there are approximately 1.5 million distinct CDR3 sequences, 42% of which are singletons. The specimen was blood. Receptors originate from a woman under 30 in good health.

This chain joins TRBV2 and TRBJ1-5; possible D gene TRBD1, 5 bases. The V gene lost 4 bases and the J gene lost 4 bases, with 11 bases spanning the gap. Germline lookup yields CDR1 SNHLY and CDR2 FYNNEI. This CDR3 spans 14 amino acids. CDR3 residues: CASSVLGGNQPQHF. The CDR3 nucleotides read TGTGCCAGCAGTGTACTGGGGGGAAATCAGCCCCAGCATTTT.

CDR3 protein: CSVDETEAFF. The CDR3 nucleotides read TGCAGCGTTGATGAGACCGAAGCTTTCTTT. The rearrangement joins TRBV29-1 to TRBJ1-1; the D is unclear. Germline assignment: CDR1 SQVTM and CDR2 ANQGSEA. V was cut by 3 bases and J by 8 bases, with 7 bases left in between. The CDR3 has 10 amino acids.

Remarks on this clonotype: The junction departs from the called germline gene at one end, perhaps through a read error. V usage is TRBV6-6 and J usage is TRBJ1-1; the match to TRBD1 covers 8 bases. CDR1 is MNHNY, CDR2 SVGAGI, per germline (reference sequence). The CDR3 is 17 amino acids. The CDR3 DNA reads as TGTGCCAGCAGACCCCTGCAAACAGGGGGGATGAACGCTGAAGCTTTCTTT. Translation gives CASRPLQTGGMNAEAFF.

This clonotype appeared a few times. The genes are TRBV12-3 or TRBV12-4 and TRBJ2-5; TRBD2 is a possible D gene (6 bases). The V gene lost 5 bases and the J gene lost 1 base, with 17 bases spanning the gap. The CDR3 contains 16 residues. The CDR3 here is CASSTNEGLLQETQYF. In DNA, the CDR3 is TGTGCCAGCAGTACAAACGAGGGACTCCTCCAAGAGACCCAGTACTTC.

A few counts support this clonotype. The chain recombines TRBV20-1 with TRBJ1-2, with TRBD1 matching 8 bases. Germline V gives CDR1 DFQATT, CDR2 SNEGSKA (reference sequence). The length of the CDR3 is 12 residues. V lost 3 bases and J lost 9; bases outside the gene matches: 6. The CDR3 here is CSASPHRGSYTF. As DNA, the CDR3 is TGCAGTGCTAGCCCCCACAGGGGGAGCTACACCTTC.

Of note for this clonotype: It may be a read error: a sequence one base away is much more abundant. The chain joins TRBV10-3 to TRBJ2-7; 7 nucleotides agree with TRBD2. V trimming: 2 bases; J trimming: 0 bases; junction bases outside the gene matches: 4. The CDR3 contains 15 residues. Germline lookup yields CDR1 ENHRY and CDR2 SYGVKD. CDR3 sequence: CAISEPGGSSYEQYF. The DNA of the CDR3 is TGTGCCATCAGTGAGCCGGGGGGAAGCTCCTACGAGCAGTACTTC.

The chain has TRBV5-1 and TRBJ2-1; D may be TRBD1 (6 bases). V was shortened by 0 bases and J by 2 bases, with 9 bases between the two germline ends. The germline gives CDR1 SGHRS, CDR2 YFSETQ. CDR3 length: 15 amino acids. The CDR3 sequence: CASSLDPGAYNEQFF. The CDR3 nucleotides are TGCGCCAGCAGCTTGGATCCAGGGGCCTACAATGAGCAGTTCTTC. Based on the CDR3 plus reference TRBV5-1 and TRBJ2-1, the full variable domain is KAGVTQTPRYLIKTRGQQVTLSCSPISGHRSVSWYQQTPGQGLQFLFEYFSETQRNKGNFPGRFSGRQFSNSRSEMNVSTLELGDSALYLCASSLDPGAYNEQFFGPGTRLTVL.

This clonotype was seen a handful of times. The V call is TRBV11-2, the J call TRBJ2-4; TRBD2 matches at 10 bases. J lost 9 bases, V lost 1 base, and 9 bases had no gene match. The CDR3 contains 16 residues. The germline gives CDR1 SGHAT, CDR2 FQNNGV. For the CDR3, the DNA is TGTGCCAGCAGCTTAGGCAGCGGGAGGGAATTTAGCATTCAGTACTTC. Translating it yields CASSLGSGREFSIQYF.

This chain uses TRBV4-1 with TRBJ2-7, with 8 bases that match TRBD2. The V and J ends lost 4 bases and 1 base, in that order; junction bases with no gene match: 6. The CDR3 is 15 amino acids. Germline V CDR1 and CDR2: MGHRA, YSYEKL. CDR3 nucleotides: TGCGCCAGCAGCCCCACGTCTAGCGGGTCCTACGAGCAGTACTTC. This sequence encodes CASSPTSSGSYEQYF.

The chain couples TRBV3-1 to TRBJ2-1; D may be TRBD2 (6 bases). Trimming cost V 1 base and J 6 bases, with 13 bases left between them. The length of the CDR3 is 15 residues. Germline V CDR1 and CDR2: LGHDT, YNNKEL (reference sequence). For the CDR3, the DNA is TGTGCCAGCAGCCAAGGTCGACTAGTGGCCAATGAGCAGTTCTTC. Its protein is CASSQGRLVANEQFF.

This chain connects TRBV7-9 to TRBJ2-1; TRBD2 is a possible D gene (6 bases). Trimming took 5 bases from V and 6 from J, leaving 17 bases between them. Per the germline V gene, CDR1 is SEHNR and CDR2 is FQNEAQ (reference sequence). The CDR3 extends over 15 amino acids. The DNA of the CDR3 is TGTGCCAGCAGCCAGAAGGGACTCCTCCTCAATGAGCAGTTCTTC. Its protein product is CASSQKGLLLNEQFF.

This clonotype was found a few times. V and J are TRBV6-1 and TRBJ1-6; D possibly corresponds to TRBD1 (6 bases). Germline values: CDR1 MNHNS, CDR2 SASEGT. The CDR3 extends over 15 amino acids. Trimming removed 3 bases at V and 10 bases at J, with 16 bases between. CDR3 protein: CASSDLLGAGSPLHF. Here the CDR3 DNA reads TGTGCCAGCAGTGATCTATTGGGGGCTGGATCACCCCTCCACTTT.

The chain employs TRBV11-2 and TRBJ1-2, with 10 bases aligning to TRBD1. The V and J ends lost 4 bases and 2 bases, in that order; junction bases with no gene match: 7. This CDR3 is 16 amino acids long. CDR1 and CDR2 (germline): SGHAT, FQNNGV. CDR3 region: CASSYLPGQGNYGYTF. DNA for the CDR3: TGTGCCAGCAGCTACTTACCGGGACAGGGGAACTATGGCTACACCTTC.

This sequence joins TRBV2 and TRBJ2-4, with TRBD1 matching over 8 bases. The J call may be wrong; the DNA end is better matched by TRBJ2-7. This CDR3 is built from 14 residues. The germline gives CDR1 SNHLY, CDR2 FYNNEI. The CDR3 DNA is TGTGCCAGCAGTGAATGGACAGGGAGCGACGAGCAGTACTTC. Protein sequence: CASSEWTGSDEQYF.

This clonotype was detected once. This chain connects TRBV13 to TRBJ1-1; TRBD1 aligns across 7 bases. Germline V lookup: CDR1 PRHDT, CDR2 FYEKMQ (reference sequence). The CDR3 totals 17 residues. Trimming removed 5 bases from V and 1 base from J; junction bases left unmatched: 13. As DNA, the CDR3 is TGTGCCAGCAGCCCCAGGGGGACCACTTCACCGAACACTGAAGCTTTCTTT. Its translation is CASSPRGTTSPNTEAFF.

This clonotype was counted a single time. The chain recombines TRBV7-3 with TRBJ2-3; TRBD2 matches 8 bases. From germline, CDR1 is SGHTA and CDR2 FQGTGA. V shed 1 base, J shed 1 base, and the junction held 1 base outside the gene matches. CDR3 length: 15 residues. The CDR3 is CASSLKAGGTDTQYF. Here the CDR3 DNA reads TGTGCCAGCAGCTTAAAAGCGGGAGGCACAGATACGCAGTATTTT. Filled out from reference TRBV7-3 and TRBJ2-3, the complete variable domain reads GAGVSQTPSNKVTEKGKYVELRCDPISGHTALYWYRQSLGQGPEFLIYFQGTGAADDSGLPNDRFFAVRPEGSVSTLKIQRTERGDSAVYLCASSLKAGGTDTQYFGPGTRLTVL.

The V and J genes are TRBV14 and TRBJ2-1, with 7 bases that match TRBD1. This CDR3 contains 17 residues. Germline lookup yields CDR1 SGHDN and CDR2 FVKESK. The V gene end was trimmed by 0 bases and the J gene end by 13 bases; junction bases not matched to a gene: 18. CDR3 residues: CASSQEFGSPGGETQFF. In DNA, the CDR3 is TGTGCCAGCAGCCAAGAATTCGGCTCTCCAGGGGGAGAGACCCAGTTCTTC. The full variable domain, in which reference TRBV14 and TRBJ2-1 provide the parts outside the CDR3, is EAGVTQFPSHSVIEKGQTVTLRCDPISGHDNLYWYRRVMGKEIKFLLHFVKESKQDESGMPNNRFLAERTGGTYSTLKVQPAELEDSGVYFCASSQEFGSPGGETQFFGPGTRLTVL.

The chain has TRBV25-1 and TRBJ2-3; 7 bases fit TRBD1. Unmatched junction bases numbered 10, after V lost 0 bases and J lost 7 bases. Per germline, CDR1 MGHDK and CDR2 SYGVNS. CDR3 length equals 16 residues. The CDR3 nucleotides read TGTGCCAGCAGTGAATATTGGGACAGCGTAGGAAATACGCAGTATTTT. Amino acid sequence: CASSEYWDSVGNTQYF.

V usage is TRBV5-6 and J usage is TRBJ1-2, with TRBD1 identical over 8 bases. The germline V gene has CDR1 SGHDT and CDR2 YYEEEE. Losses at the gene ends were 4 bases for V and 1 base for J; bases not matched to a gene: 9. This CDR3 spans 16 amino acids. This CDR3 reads CASSLRTGRLNYGYTF. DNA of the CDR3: TGTGCCAGCAGCCTGCGGACAGGGAGGCTTAACTATGGCTACACCTTC.

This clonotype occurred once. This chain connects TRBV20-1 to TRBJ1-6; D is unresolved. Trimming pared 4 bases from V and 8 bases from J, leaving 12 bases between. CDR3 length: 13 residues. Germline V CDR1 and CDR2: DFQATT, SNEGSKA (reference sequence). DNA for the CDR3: TGCAGTGCTAAAAGGTCACGATATTCACCCCTCCACTTT. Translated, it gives CSAKRSRYSPLHF.

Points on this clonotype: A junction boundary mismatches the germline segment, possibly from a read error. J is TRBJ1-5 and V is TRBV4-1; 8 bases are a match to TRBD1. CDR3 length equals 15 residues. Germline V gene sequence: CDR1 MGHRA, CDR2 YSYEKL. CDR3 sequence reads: CASSQGDRGNRPQHF. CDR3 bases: TGCGCCAGCAGCCAAGGAGACAGGGGCAATCGGCCCCAGCATTTT.